A single sample is the source of the 14 T cell receptor beta chains below, sequenced in a study of shared T cell receptors in the human thymus. Only in-frame clones appear in the TCRdb table, and some are missing; sequencing was by immunoSEQ multiplex PCR. The sample lists approximately 760,000 clones; approximately 85% were seen once. This sample was also put to use in a study of human thymus T cells.

The sample was thymocytes. These receptors all come from a girl under three years old with a congenital heart defect.

This clone appeared once. The chain links TRBV11-2 to TRBJ1-6, with D uncertain. The V gene's germline CDR1 is SGHAT and CDR2 FQNNGV. The CDR3 length is 17 residues. The ends were cut back, 2 bases at V and 0 bases at J, with 11 bases in the middle. The CDR3 DNA is TGTGCCAGCAGCTTAACTGCGAAGAGCTCCTATAATTCACCCCTCCACTTT. It encodes CASSLTAKSSYNSPLHF.

V usage is TRBV6-5 and J usage is TRBJ2-5, with D possibly being TRBD1 (6 bases). The CDR3 extends over 12 amino acids. Germline CDR1 is MNHEY and CDR2 is SVGAGI. The ends were cut back, 6 bases at V and 5 bases at J, with 10 bases in the middle. The CDR3 DNA reads TGTGCCAGCAGATCCACAGGGGAGACCCAGTACTTC. Its translation is CASRSTGETQYF.

This chain links TRBV30 with TRBJ1-4; TRBD1 might be the D (5 bases). The CDR3 is made up of 15 amino acids. Looked up from germline, CDR1 is GTSNPN and CDR2 is SVGIG (reference sequence). Trimming stripped 4 bases from V and 0 bases from J, with 12 bases between. Written as DNA, the CDR3 is TGTGCCTGGATTGGGGGGGGGTCAACTAATGAAAAACTGTTTTTT. It specifies CAWIGGGSTNEKLFF.

The chain carries TRBV7-2 and TRBJ2-1; D uncertain. The germline gives CDR1 SGHTA, CDR2 FQGNSA. V lost 5 bases, J lost 7 bases, and 21 bases lay in between. The CDR3 length is 16 residues. CDR3 sequence (DNA): TGTGCCAGCAGCCCCTGGGCAGGATCTCTTAGGAATGAGCAGTTCTTC. The encoded protein is CASSPWAGSLRNEQFF.

This clone was seen once. The V call is TRBV7-2, the J call TRBJ2-7; 7 bases map to TRBD1. This CDR3 contains 14 residues. Germline CDR1 is SGHTA and CDR2 is FQGNSA. Trimming at V came to 3 bases and at J to 9 bases, leaving 11 bases not matched to a gene. The CDR3 DNA reads as TGTGCCAGCAGCTTCACCCCGACAGGGTTCGGGCAGTACTTC. Translation: CASSFTPTGFGQYF.

On this clone: Other DNA sequences in this sample translate to the same CDR3. The chain employs TRBV27 and TRBJ2-1; perhaps TRBD1 as D (6 bases). The V gene's germline CDR1 is MNHEY and CDR2 SMNVEV (reference sequence). V lost 5 bases and J 4 bases, leaving 15 bases between the germline ends. This CDR3 has 15 amino acids. CDR3 DNA sequence: TGTGCCAGCAGTCATCAGGGACACCATTACAATGAGCAGTTCTTC. It is translated as CASSHQGHHYNEQFF.

This clone was seen a single time. One junction end disagrees with the germline gene, perhaps due to a read error. Other DNA sequences of this sample code for an identical CDR3. The chain uses TRBV19 and TRBJ1-6; D gene unclear. The CDR3 is 13 amino acids. The germline gives CDR1 LNHDA, CDR2 SQIVND (reference sequence). CDR3 sequence reads: CASSIRGNSPLHF. CDR3 nucleotides: TGTGCCAGTAGTATTAGAGGAAATTCCCCCCTCCACTTT.

In its sample, this clone was seen once. The chain carries TRBV4-1 and TRBJ2-3, with TRBD2 matching 9 bases. CDR1 and CDR2 (germline): MGHRA, YSYEKL. The CDR3 spans 18 residues. With V trimmed by 4 bases and J by 3 bases, 14 bases remained unmatched. CDR3 in DNA: TGCGCCAGCAGCCGGTGGAGTAGCGGGGGCGGTAAGACAGATACGCAGTATTTT. This gives the protein CASSRWSSGGGKTDTQYF.

The V call is TRBV28, the J call TRBJ2-7; D gene ambiguous. V lost 6 bases, J lost 6 bases, and 9 bases lay in between. Germline V gene sequence: CDR1 MDHEN, CDR2 SYDVKM. This CDR3 is 11 amino acids long. CDR3 residues: CASRKFREQYF. The CDR3 bases are TGTGCCAGCAGAAAATTCCGCGAGCAGTACTTC.

Turning to this clone: One end of the junction fails to match germline, which may point to a read error. V gene TRBV7-7 combines with J gene TRBJ2-7, with D possibly matching TRBD2 (6 bases). This CDR3 is built from 13 residues. The germline CDR1 and CDR2 sequences are SSHAT and FNYEAQ (reference sequence). The CDR3 DNA reads TGTGCTAGCAGCCCGGGGACTGAGTACGAGCAGTACTTC. It codes for CASSPGTEYEQYF.

V usage is TRBV7-9 and J usage is TRBJ2-1, with TRBD1 as a possible D gene (6 bases). Deletions cut 4 bases from V and 8 bases from J, with 9 bases between. The CDR3 has 12 residues. The germline CDR1 and CDR2 sequences are SEHNR and FQNEAQ (reference sequence). CDR3 loop: CASSSTGYEQFF. The CDR3 DNA reads TGTGCCAGCAGCTCCACAGGGTATGAGCAGTTCTTC. The variable domain in full, with the rest retrieved from reference TRBV7-9 and TRBJ2-1, is DTGVSQNPRHKITKRGQNVTFRCDPISEHNRLYWYRQTLGQGPEFLTYFQNEAQLEKSRLLSDRFSAERPKGSFSTLEIQRTEQGDSAMYLCASSSTGYEQFFGPGTRLTVL.

V is TRBV4-1 and J is TRBJ2-1; 9 positions match TRBD2. V was clipped by 1 base and J by 7 bases; unmatched bases: 8. Per the germline V gene, CDR1 is MGHRA and CDR2 is YSYEKL. CDR3 length equals 16 residues. Here the CDR3 reads CASSQVLRTSVNEQFF. In nucleotides, the CDR3 is TGCGCCAGCAGCCAAGTCTTGAGGACTAGCGTAAATGAGCAGTTCTTC.

This chain uses TRBV29-1 with TRBJ2-7; 9 bases are shared with TRBD2. The CDR3 contains 13 residues. CDR1 and CDR2 (germline): SQVTM, ANQGSEA. Losses at the gene ends were 4 bases for V and 6 bases for J; bases not matched to a gene: 7. CDR3 protein: CSVVSAGGREQYF. DNA for the CDR3: TGCAGCGTTGTCTCAGCGGGGGGACGCGAGCAGTACTTC.

The chain recombines TRBV7-6 with TRBJ2-3, with 7 bases lining up with TRBD2. Trimming cost V 5 bases and J 3 bases; bases outside gene matches: 8. CDR1 is SGHVS and CDR2 is FNYEAQ in the germline V gene. The CDR3 is 15 amino acids. The CDR3 loop reads CASSPGGGDTDTQYF. The CDR3 nucleotides are TGTGCCAGCAGCCCCGGTGGGGGGGATACAGATACGCAGTATTTT.